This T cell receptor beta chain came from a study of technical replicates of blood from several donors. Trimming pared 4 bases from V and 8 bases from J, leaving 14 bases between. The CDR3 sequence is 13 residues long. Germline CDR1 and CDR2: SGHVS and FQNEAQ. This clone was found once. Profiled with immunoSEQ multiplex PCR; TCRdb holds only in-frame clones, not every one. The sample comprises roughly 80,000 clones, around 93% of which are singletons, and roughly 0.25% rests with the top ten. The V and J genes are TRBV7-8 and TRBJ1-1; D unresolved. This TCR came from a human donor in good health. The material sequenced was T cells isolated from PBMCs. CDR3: CASSSYPGLEAFF. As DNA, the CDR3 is TGTGCCAGCAGCTCATACCCGGGATTAGAAGCTTTCTTT.